This TCR beta chain is drawn from a study of T cell responses to AZD1222 COVID-19 vaccine. Findings of the study overall: The study found Spike-specific TCR breadth and depth rose after two AZD1222 doses. Close to half of all spike-specific TCRs reportedly target regions of the variants that are unmutated. Donors were chiefly white British, with a greater number of females, and clonal diversity was perhaps underestimated. Seropositive AZD1222 recipients at baseline numbered only 5 to 7.

Trimming shortened V by 5 bases and J by 6 bases, and 19 bases separated the two germline ends. CDR3 length equals 16 residues. Germline CDR1 SEHNR, CDR2 FQNEAQ (reference sequence). As to this clone: Its specificity is unknown.

This table comes from immunoSEQ multiplex PCR, and its TCRdb copy is limited to in-frame clones, with some not included. The sample lists approximately 140,000 clones, under 95% occurring once. The sample here was peripheral blood, taken on day 0 of AZD1222 vaccination. This TCR derives from an adult in good health. The rearrangement links TRBV7-9 to TRBJ1-4, with D perhaps matching TRBD1 (5 bases). The CDR3 DNA reads as TGTGCCAGCAGCGTAAGACGGTCCCCGGGGGATGAAAAACTGTTTTTT. Amino acid sequence: CASSVRRSPGDEKLFF.